This T cell receptor (beta chain) stems from a study of T cells in pancreatic ductal adenocarcinoma. The CDR3 extends over 15 amino acids. Germline V lookup: CDR1 KGHSH, CDR2 LQKENI. V lost 5 bases and J 3 bases, leaving 16 bases between the germline ends. Study-wide findings and caveats: Mean clonality was around 0.11 in tumors and around 0.068 in blood, not significantly different.

The selected patients with pancreatic ductal adenocarcinoma had surgery but no neoadjuvant therapy. This clone occurred a few times. The antigen is unknown. Clones were read by immunoSEQ multiplex PCR, and TCRdb kept only the in-frame ones, dropping some. The sample holds tens of thousands of clones, approximately 90% seen once. The chain links TRBV18 to TRBJ1-1; TRBD1 might be the D (6 bases). This clonotype originated in a human donor with pancreatic ductal adenocarcinoma. What was sequenced was PBMCs. CDR3: CASSLRGGRDTEAFF. Here the CDR3 DNA reads TGTGCCAGCTCATTACGGGGGGGGCGCGACACTGAAGCTTTCTTT.